One and the same sample provided the 32 T cell receptor beta chains below, sequenced in a study of early T cells in non-severe SARS-CoV-2 infection. TCRdb itself ran the 5' RACE reads through MiXCR, one entry per CDR3 protein. The sample holds about 80,000 distinct CDR3 sequences; 12% are singletons and the top ten take 15% to 17%. The sequenced sample was whole blood, obtained at baseline. All receptors come from an adult who was a healthcare worker with PCR-confirmed SARS-CoV-2 infection or an uninfected control (not recorded which). The donor label of this sample is uncertain.

There are a few counts of this clonotype. This chain uses TRBV7-2 with TRBJ2-3; possibly TRBD2 for D (7 bases). In germline, CDR1 is SGHTA, CDR2 FQGNSA. The CDR3 has 15 residues. V was trimmed by 1 base and J by 8 bases, leaving 16 bases between them. CDR3 sequence (DNA): TGTGCCAGCAGCTTAGACGGGGGCGGGAGTGGTACGCAGTATTTT. Translation gives CASSLDGGGSGTQYF.

The rearrangement links TRBV4-1 to TRBJ1-2, with D maybe TRBD1 (5 bases). This CDR3 region has 12 residues. V lost 3 bases, J lost 8 bases, and 10 bases lay in between. Germline V CDR1 and CDR2: MGHRA, YSYEKL. As DNA, the CDR3 is TGCGCCAGCAGCCAGGGGGTATACGGCTACACCTTC. This gives the protein CASSQGVYGYTF.

This clonotype appeared a few times. This chain connects TRBV7-6 to TRBJ2-3; 8 bases match TRBD2. The J segment lost 9 bases and the V segment lost 1 base, leaving 12 bases of the junction unmatched. This CDR3 region has 16 residues. Per the germline V gene, CDR1 is SGHVS and CDR2 is FNYEAQ. The CDR3 coding sequence is TGTGCCAGCAGCTTAGAGGCTAGCGGGTTGTCAGCAACGCAGTATTTT. Amino acids: CASSLEASGLSATQYF.

This clonotype has just a few counts. The chain couples TRBV11-2 to TRBJ2-7; D uncertain. Germline V CDR1 and CDR2: SGHAT, FQNNGV. The CDR3 is made up of 14 amino acids. V lost 5 bases to trimming and J lost 0 bases, with 11 bases between them. The CDR3 DNA sequence: TGTGCCAGCAGCCCCCCCAGGAACTCCTACGAGCAGTACTTC. Amino acids: CASSPPRNSYEQYF.

This clonotype has a handful of counts. The rearrangement links TRBV20-1 to TRBJ1-4, with D perhaps TRBD1 (6 bases). CDR1 DFQATT and CDR2 SNEGSKA come from the germline V gene (reference sequence). V lost 3 bases to trimming and J lost 6 bases, with 14 bases between them. The CDR3 has 14 residues. Here the CDR3 DNA reads TGCAGTGCTAGGGACAGCCGGTGGTATGAAAAACTGTTTTTT. Its protein product is CSARDSRWYEKLFF.

This clonotype was seen ten or more times. V is TRBV7-3 and J is TRBJ2-2; perhaps TRBD2 as D (6 bases). The germline V gene encodes CDR1 SGHTA and CDR2 FQGTGA. CDR3 size: 15 residues. Trimming pared 6 bases from V and 6 bases from J, leaving 17 bases between. In DNA form, the CDR3 reads TGTGCCAGCAGAAAGGGGACTGGACGCGCCGGGGAGCTGTTTTTT. It is translated as CASRKGTGRAGELFF.

This clonotype has at least ten counts. The chain couples TRBV12-3 or TRBV12-4 to TRBJ1-5; D unresolved. The germline V and J ends were trimmed by 5 bases and 4 bases, with 9 bases remaining between them. The CDR3 length is 13 residues. CDR3 DNA sequence: TGTGCCAGCAGTAAGGGCGGGAATCAGCCCCAGCATTTT. Protein: CASSKGGNQPQHF.

This clonotype has ten or more counts. The gene calls are TRBV7-8 and TRBJ2-1, with D possibly matching TRBD1 (5 bases). The CDR3 covers 14 residues. Germline V CDR1 and CDR2: SGHVS, FQNEAQ. The V end was cut by 8 bases, the J end by 6 bases, with 17 bases between. As DNA, the CDR3 is TGTGCCAGCCGCCCGTCCACGACAGTCAATGAGCAGTTCTTC. Residues: CASRPSTTVNEQFF.

The J gene is TRBJ2-2, the V gene TRBV20-1; 8 bases are shared with TRBD2. The CDR3 is 15 amino acids. The germline CDR1 and CDR2 sequences are DFQATT and SNEGSKA (reference sequence). After removal of 6 bases from V and 6 bases from J, the junction contained 12 bases not matched to a gene. CDR3 nucleotides: TGCAGTGCCGGAGGAGGAGCGGGGGAGGCCGGGGAGCTGTTTTTT. It translates to CSAGGGAGEAGELFF.

This clonotype was seen a handful of times. The chain has TRBV14 and TRBJ2-1; D is ambiguous. Trimming shortened V by 0 bases and J by 2 bases, and 2 bases separated the two germline ends. The CDR3 totals 13 residues. From germline, CDR1 is SGHDN and CDR2 FVKESK. CDR3 DNA sequence: TGTGCCAGCAGCCAAGAGACCTACAATGAGCAGTTCTTC. Its protein product is CASSQETYNEQFF. Full variable domain (missing parts from reference TRBV14 and TRBJ2-1): EAGVTQFPSHSVIEKGQTVTLRCDPISGHDNLYWYRRVMGKEIKFLLHFVKESKQDESGMPNNRFLAERTGGTYSTLKVQPAELEDSGVYFCASSQETYNEQFFGPGTRLTVL.

The chain links TRBV4-1 to TRBJ1-1; 10 bases are shared with TRBD1. Trimming cost V 2 bases and J 4 bases; bases outside gene matches: 1. This CDR3 contains 14 residues. Germline V lookup: CDR1 MGHRA, CDR2 YSYEKL. Here the CDR3 reads CASSQRDRGTEAFF. Written as DNA, the CDR3 is TGCGCCAGCAGCCAACGGGACAGGGGCACTGAAGCTTTCTTT.

This clonotype occurred a few times. The chain is built from TRBV6-5 and TRBJ2-1; D is perhaps TRBD2 (5 bases). The CDR3 has 14 amino acids. CDR1 and CDR2 (germline): MNHEY, SVGAGI. Deletions cut 5 bases from V and 6 bases from J, with 14 bases between. CDR3 amino acids: CASSRNGLSNEQFF. DNA for the CDR3: TGTGCCAGCAGTCGAAACGGACTCTCCAATGAGCAGTTCTTC.

This clonotype occurred many times. CDR3 protein: CASSPEGVNSGANVLTF. Here the CDR3 DNA reads TGTGCCAGCTCACCAGAAGGGGTTAACTCTGGGGCCAACGTCCTGACTTTC. The chain links TRBV18 to TRBJ2-6, with TRBD1 as a possible D gene (5 bases). This CDR3 is 17 amino acids long. V was shortened by 2 bases and J by 0 bases, with 11 bases between the two germline ends. Germline assignment: CDR1 KGHSH and CDR2 LQKENI.

This chain connects TRBV7-6 to TRBJ2-2, with 10 positions matching TRBD2. CDR1 is SGHVS, CDR2 FNYEAQ, per germline. The CDR3 is made up of 16 amino acids. V lost 2 bases and J lost 4; bases outside the gene matches: 4. The DNA for the CDR3 is TGTGCCAGCAGCTTAAGCGGGAGGGCCGCCACCGGGGAGCTGTTTTTT. Protein sequence: CASSLSGRAATGELFF.

The gene calls are TRBV5-1 and TRBJ1-2; D ambiguous. Germline V lookup: CDR1 SGHRS, CDR2 YFSETQ. This CDR3 is built from 14 residues. Trimming removed 0 bases at V and 4 bases at J, with 10 bases between. Here the CDR3 DNA reads TGCGCCAGCAGCTTGGTGGCTGGTCCCTATGGCTACACCTTC. As protein: CASSLVAGPYGYTF. Complete variable domain (other parts from reference TRBV5-1 and TRBJ1-2): KAGVTQTPRYLIKTRGQQVTLSCSPISGHRSVSWYQQTPGQGLQFLFEYFSETQRNKGNFPGRFSGRQFSNSRSEMNVSTLELGDSALYLCASSLVAGPYGYTFGSGTRLTVV.

The DNA for the CDR3 is TGTGCCACTTCAGCGCCGGGACAGGGTTTCAATGAGCAGTTCTTC. Its translation is CATSAPGQGFNEQFF. The chain couples TRBV24-1 to TRBJ2-1; 9 bases are shared with TRBD1. The CDR3 extends over 15 amino acids. The V gene end was trimmed by 10 bases and the J gene end by 6 bases; junction bases not matched to a gene: 12. Germline CDR1 KGHDR, CDR2 SFDVKD.

This chain uses TRBV9 with TRBJ2-5; TRBD2 might be the D (6 bases). Germline CDR1 and CDR2: SGDLS and YYNGEE. This CDR3 has 13 amino acids. The germline V and J ends were trimmed by 2 bases and 1 base, with 6 bases remaining between them. The CDR3 loop reads CASSVGGQETQYF. CDR3 DNA sequence: TGTGCCAGCAGCGTGGGGGGCCAAGAGACCCAGTACTTC.

This clonotype ranks as medium-sized (0.01 to 0.1%). This chain uses TRBV20-1 with TRBJ2-3, with D unclear. CDR1 and CDR2 (germline): DFQATT, SNEGSKA (reference sequence). The CDR3 has 18 residues. V gave up 2 bases and J gave up 0 bases, with 21 bases separating them. In DNA form, the CDR3 reads TGCAGTGCTAGAATTTTCCCGAAGACGGGCTCTAGCACAGATACGCAGTATTTT. Amino acids: CSARIFPKTGSSTDTQYF.

A few counts support this clonotype. CDR3 sequence reads: CASSFPPSGSTDTQYF. CDR3 coding DNA: TGTGCCAGCAGTTTTCCTCCGAGCGGGAGCACAGATACGCAGTATTTT. J is TRBJ2-3 and V is TRBV12-3 or TRBV12-4; a weak D match, TRBD2 (6 bases). Trimming stripped 3 bases from V and 0 bases from J, with 13 bases between. The CDR3 is 16 residues long.

This clonotype has ten or more counts. The chain combines TRBV16 with TRBJ1-4; TRBD1 aligns across 8 bases. The germline V gene has CDR1 KGHSY and CDR2 FQNENV. J was trimmed by 1 base and V by 4 bases; bases with no gene match: 8. The CDR3 consists of 17 residues. In DNA form, the CDR3 reads TGTGCCAGCAGCCCAAGGGACAGGATCGGAACTAATGAAAAACTGTTTTTT. This codes for CASSPRDRIGTNEKLFF.

The chain links TRBV12-3 or TRBV12-4 to TRBJ2-1, with D possibly matching TRBD2 (6 bases). This CDR3 contains 13 residues. V lost 4 bases and J lost 9, with 13 bases in between. The CDR3, as DNA: TGTGCCAGCAGTTGGCGGGGCGAAAGTGAGCAGTTCTTC. Translated: CASSWRGESEQFF.

The J gene is TRBJ1-2, the V gene TRBV27, with 7 bases matching TRBD1. CDR1 MNHEY and CDR2 SMNVEV come from the germline V gene (reference sequence). The trim removed 6 bases at V and 7 bases at J, leaving 14 bases unmatched. The CDR3 runs 15 residues. The CDR3: CASSKQTGTVGGYTF. The DNA for the CDR3 is TGTGCCAGCAGCAAACAGACCGGGACAGTCGGTGGCTACACCTTC.

The chain carries TRBV15 and TRBJ2-1; D not resolved. This CDR3 spans 14 amino acids. In germline, CDR1 is LNHNV, CDR2 YYDKDF (reference sequence). V was clipped by 4 bases and J by 7 bases, with 14 bases between them. Here the CDR3 reads CATSIDGPRNEQFF. The CDR3 region has the DNA TGTGCCACCAGCATTGACGGTCCAAGGAATGAGCAGTTCTTC.

The chain combines TRBV12-3 or TRBV12-4 with TRBJ1-1; D gene unclear. The CDR3 contains 14 residues. V lost 6 bases and J 0 bases, leaving 11 bases between the germline ends. CDR3 amino acids: CASSLAWMNTEAFF. The DNA of the CDR3 is TGTGCCAGCAGCCTAGCCTGGATGAACACTGAAGCTTTCTTT.

This clonotype was detected a few times. The gene calls are TRBV6-2 or TRBV6-3 and TRBJ1-2; a possible D gene is TRBD1 (6 bases). V was clipped by 5 bases and J by 6 bases, with 13 bases between them. CDR3 size: 13 residues. Germline V gives CDR1 MNHEY, CDR2 SVGEGT. CDR3 DNA sequence: TGTGCCAGCAGTCAAACAGGGATAAATGGCTACACCTTC. This gives the protein CASSQTGINGYTF.

The V and J genes are TRBV5-6 and TRBJ2-7; D possibly corresponds to TRBD2 (6 bases). The V and J ends lost 2 bases and 3 bases respectively, with 15 bases between them. Germline CDR1 reads SGHDT; CDR2 reads YYEEEE. The CDR3 is 15 residues long. The DNA of the CDR3 is TGTGCCAGCAGCTTAGTAGCGGTGCCGATCTACGAGCAGTACTTC. This translates into CASSLVAVPIYEQYF.

This clonotype appeared many times. V is TRBV6-2 or TRBV6-3 and J is TRBJ2-1; D tentatively fits TRBD1 or TRBD2 (5 bases each). Germline CDR1 and CDR2: MNHEY and SVGEGT. Trimming removed 3 bases from V and 3 bases from J, with 27 bases in between. This CDR3 region has 20 residues. The CDR3 coding sequence is TGTGCCAGCAGTTATCTCCCTTGGGGGAGCTACTCCTACGGCTACAATGAGCAGTTCTTC. Protein product: CASSYLPWGSYSYGYNEQFF.

A few counts support this clonotype. The CDR3: CASSSYRDSRNNEQFF. The CDR3 region has the DNA TGTGCCAGCAGCTCGTACCGGGACTCACGGAACAATGAGCAGTTCTTC. The J gene is TRBJ2-1, the V gene TRBV11-3; TRBD2 is a possible D gene (6 bases). The CDR3 consists of 16 residues. The V gene's germline CDR1 is SGHNT and CDR2 YENEEA. With 4 bases removed from V and 5 bases from J, the gap between germline ends came to 18 bases.

The rearrangement uses TRBV27 and TRBJ2-3; D is perhaps TRBD1 (6 bases). CDR1 and CDR2 from the germline V gene are MNHEY and SMNVEV (reference sequence). Trimming cost V 6 bases and J 3 bases, with 16 bases left between them. The CDR3 consists of 15 residues. CDR3 residues: CASRIQGARTDTQYF. CDR3 coding DNA: TGTGCCAGCAGAATACAGGGAGCGCGTACAGATACGCAGTATTTT.

There are many counts of this clonotype. The chain is built from TRBV18 and TRBJ2-1; 10 nucleotides match TRBD2. Trimming took 3 bases from V and 3 from J; bases not matched to a gene: 2. Germline V lookup: CDR1 KGHSH, CDR2 LQKENI. The CDR3 contains 15 residues. As DNA, the CDR3 is TGTGCCAGCTCACCGGCTAGCGGGAGCTACAATGAGCAGTTCTTC. Its protein product is CASSPASGSYNEQFF. Based on the CDR3 plus reference TRBV18 and TRBJ2-1, the full variable domain is NAGVMQNPRHLVRRRGQEARLRCSPMKGHSHVYWYRQLPEEGLKFMVYLQKENIIDESGMPKERFSAEFPKEGPSILRIQQVVRGDSAAYFCASSPASGSYNEQFFGPGTRLTVL.

The chain joins TRBV10-1 to TRBJ1-3; weak D call: TRBD1 (6 bases). The germline V gene encodes CDR1 WNHNN and CDR2 SYGVQD (reference sequence). CDR3 length equals 14 residues. Deletions cut 9 bases from V and 1 base from J, with 13 bases between. CDR3 nucleotides: TGCGCCAGAACGAGGGGGAAGTCTGGAAACACCATATATTTT. Amino acids: CARTRGKSGNTIYF.

This clonotype was found a few times. Germline and junction disagree at one end, which may indicate a read error. The V and J genes are TRBV20-1 and TRBJ2-7; D remains unclear. There are 12 residues in the CDR3. Germline CDR1 is DFQATT and CDR2 is SNEGSKA (reference sequence). The CDR3 nucleotides are TGCAGTGCTAGACAAGAAGCCTACGCGCAGTACTTC. Protein sequence: CSARQEAYAQYF.